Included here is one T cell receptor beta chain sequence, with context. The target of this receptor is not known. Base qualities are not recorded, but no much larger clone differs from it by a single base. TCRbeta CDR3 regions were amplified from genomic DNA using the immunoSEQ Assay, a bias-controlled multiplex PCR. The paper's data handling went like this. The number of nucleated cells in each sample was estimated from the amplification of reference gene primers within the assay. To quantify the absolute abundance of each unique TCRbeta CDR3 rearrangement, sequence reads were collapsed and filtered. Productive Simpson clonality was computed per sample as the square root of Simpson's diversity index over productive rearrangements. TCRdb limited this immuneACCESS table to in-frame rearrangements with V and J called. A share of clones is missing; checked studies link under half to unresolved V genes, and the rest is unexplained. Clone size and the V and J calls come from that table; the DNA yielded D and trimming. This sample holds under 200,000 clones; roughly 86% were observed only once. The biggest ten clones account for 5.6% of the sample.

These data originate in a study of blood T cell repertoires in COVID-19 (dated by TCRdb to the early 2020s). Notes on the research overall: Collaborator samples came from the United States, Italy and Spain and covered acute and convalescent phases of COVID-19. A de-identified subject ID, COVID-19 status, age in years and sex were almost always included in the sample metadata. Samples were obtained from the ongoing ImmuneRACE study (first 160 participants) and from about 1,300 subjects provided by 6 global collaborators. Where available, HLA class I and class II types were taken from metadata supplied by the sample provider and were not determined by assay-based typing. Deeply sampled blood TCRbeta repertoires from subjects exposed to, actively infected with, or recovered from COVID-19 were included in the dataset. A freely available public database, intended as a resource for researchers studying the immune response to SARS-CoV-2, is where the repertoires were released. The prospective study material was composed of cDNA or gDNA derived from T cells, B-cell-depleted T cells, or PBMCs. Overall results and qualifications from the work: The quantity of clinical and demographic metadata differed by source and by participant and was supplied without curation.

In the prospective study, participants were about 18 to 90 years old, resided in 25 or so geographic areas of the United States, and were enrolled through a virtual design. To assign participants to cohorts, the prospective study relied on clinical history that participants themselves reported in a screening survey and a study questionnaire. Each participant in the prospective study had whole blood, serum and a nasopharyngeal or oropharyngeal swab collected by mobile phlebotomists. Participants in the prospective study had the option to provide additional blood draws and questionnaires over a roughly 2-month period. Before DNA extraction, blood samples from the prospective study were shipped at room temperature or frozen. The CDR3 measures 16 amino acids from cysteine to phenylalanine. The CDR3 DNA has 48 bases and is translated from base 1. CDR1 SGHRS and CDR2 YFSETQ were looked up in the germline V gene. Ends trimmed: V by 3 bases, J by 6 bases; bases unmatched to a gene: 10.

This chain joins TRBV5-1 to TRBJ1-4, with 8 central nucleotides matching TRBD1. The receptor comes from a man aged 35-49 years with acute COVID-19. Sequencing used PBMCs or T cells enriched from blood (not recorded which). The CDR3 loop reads CASSSAPRGQDEKLFF. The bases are TGCGCCAGCAGCTCCGCGCCCAGGGGGCAGGATGAAAAACTGTTTTTT.